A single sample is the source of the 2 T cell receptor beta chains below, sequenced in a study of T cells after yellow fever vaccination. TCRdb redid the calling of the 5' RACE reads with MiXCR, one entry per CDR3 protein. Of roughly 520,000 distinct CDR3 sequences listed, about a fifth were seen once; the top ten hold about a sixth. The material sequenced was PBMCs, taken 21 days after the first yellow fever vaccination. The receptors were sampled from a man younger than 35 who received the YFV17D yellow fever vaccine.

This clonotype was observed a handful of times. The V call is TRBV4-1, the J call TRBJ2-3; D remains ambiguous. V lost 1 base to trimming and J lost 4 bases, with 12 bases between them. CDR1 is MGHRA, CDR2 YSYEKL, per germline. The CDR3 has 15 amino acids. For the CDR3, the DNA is TGCGCCAGCAGCCAAGGGCCGTTACCTTCAGATACGCAGTATTTT. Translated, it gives CASSQGPLPSDTQYF.

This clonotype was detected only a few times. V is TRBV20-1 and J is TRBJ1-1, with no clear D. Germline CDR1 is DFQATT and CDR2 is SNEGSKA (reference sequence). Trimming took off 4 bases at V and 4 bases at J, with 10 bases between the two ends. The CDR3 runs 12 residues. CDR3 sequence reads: CSAIFGVTEAFF. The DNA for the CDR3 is TGCAGTGCTATTTTTGGGGTCACTGAAGCTTTCTTT.